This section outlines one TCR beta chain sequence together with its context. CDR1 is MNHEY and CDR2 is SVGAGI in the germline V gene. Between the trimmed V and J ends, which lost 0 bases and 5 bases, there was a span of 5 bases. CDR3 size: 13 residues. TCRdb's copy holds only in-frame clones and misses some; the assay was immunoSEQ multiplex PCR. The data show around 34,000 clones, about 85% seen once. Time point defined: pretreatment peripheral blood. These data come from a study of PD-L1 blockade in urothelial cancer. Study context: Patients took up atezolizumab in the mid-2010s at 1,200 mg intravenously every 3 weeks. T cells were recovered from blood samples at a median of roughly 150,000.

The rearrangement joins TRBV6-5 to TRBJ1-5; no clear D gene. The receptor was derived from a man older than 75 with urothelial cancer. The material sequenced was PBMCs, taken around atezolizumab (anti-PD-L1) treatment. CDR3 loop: CASSYSRDQPQHF. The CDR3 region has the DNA TGTGCCAGCAGTTACTCGAGGGATCAGCCCCAGCATTTT.